Following are 30 T cell receptor beta chains from one sample sequenced in a study of post-analysis software for immune sequencing data. Study observations and caveats: Five TRBV segments, TRBV5-6, TRBV5-1 and TRBV20-1 among them, were found more frequent in patients than controls.

No antigens are known for them. Carried by the TCR beta cDNA libraries were unique molecular identifiers. TCRdb analysed the PCR reads with MiXCR anew, one entry per CDR3 protein. The sample gives about half a million distinct CDR3 sequences, approximately 45% of which show up once; 9% to 13% is in the top ten. Source material: blood. The source is a girl between 5 and 17 years old with multiple sclerosis.

The genes are TRBV7-2 and TRBJ2-5, with D hard to call. Gene TRBJ2-7 matches the end of the DNA better, so the J call may be wrong. The CDR3 consists of 13 residues. The germline CDR1 and CDR2 sequences are SGHTA and FQGNSA. The CDR3 spells CASSLVSDYEQYF. The CDR3 nucleotides are TGTGCCAGCAGCTTAGTAAGCGACTACGAGCAGTACTTC.

The gene calls are TRBV7-9 and TRBJ1-2; unclear D gene. Germline V gene sequence: CDR1 SEHNR, CDR2 FQNEAQ (reference sequence). Between the trimmed V and J ends, which lost 0 bases and 8 bases, there was a span of 13 bases. There are 14 residues in the CDR3. Here the CDR3 reads CASSLAVRNNGYTF. CDR3 nucleotides: TGTGCCAGCAGCTTAGCTGTACGGAACAACGGCTACACCTTC. The full variable domain, rest sourced from reference TRBV7-9 and TRBJ1-2, is DTGVSQNPRHKITKRGQNVTFRCDPISEHNRLYWYRQTLGQGPEFLTYFQNEAQLEKSRLLSDRFSAERPKGSFSTLEIQRTEQGDSAMYLCASSLAVRNNGYTFGSGTRLTVV.

CDR3 sequence: CASSSEGSGGDADTQYF. Here the CDR3 DNA reads TGCGCCAGCAGCTCAGAAGGTAGCGGAGGCGACGCAGATACGCAGTATTTT. The chain recombines TRBV5-1 with TRBJ2-3; the D gene is possibly TRBD2 (6 bases). The ends were cut back, 3 bases at V and 4 bases at J, with 21 bases in the middle. The germline gives CDR1 SGHRS, CDR2 YFSETQ. CDR3 length: 17 amino acids.

The chain links TRBV6-5 to TRBJ2-7, with 8 bases that match TRBD1. Germline V CDR1 and CDR2: MNHEY, SVGAGI. The junction had 7 bases not matched to a gene; V was cut back by 11 bases and J by 4 bases. This CDR3 is built from 12 residues. This CDR3 is CAGMTGVYEQYF. CDR3 nucleotides: TGTGCCGGCATGACAGGGGTGTACGAGCAGTACTTC.

A few counts support this clonotype. V and J are TRBV29-1 and TRBJ2-7, with 7 bases fitting TRBD2. This CDR3 has 17 amino acids. The germline CDR1 and CDR2 sequences are SQVTM and ANQGSEA. Trimming at V came to 0 bases and at J to 3 bases, leaving 14 bases not matched to a gene. The CDR3 DNA follows: TGCAGCGTTGAAGAGTCTAGCGGCCTCGGGCATTACTACGAGCAGTACTTC. This sequence encodes CSVEESSGLGHYYEQYF.

The J gene is TRBJ1-4, the V gene TRBV18; possibly TRBD1 for D (5 bases). CDR1 is KGHSH and CDR2 is LQKENI in the germline V gene. V lost 6 bases to trimming and J lost 8 bases, with 10 bases between them. CDR3 length equals 12 residues. The DNA of the CDR3 is TGTGCCAGCTCCCAGCGGGGGGAAAAACTGTTTTTT. Amino acids: CASSQRGEKLFF.

The chain joins TRBV28 to TRBJ2-3; D unresolved. V lost 9 bases to trimming and J lost 4 bases, with 8 bases between them. This CDR3 spans 11 amino acids. The germline CDR1 and CDR2 sequences are MDHEN and SYDVKM. CDR3 loop: CASQASDTQYF. Written as DNA, the CDR3 is TGTGCCAGTCAAGCCTCAGATACGCAGTATTTT.

In its sample, this clonotype was seen a few times. The rearrangement links TRBV4-2 to TRBJ2-7; perhaps TRBD1 as D (6 bases). Deletions cut 6 bases from V and 0 bases from J, with 12 bases between. The CDR3 loop spans 14 amino acids. Germline assignment: CDR1 LGHNA and CDR2 YNFKEQ. The CDR3 bases are TGTGCCAGCAGTCCCCGGGACATCTCCTACGAGCAGTACTTC. As protein: CASSPRDISYEQYF.

The rearrangement joins TRBV20-1 to TRBJ1-2; TRBD1 matches 7 bases. The CDR3 is made up of 13 amino acids. V lost 1 base and J lost 7; bases outside the gene matches: 6. Germline V gene sequence: CDR1 DFQATT, CDR2 SNEGSKA (reference sequence). The CDR3 bases are TGCAGTGCTAGAGGGGGAGGGGGCCTTGGCTACACCTTC. The encoded protein is CSARGGGGLGYTF.

This clonotype came up a few times. V is TRBV20-1 and J is TRBJ1-2; 8 bases match TRBD1. CDR1 and CDR2 (germline): DFQATT, SNEGSKA (reference sequence). The length of the CDR3 is 13 residues. The trim removed 3 bases at V and 4 bases at J, leaving 4 bases unmatched. This CDR3 reads CSARGGQAYGYTF. CDR3 bases: TGCAGTGCTAGGGGGGGACAGGCCTATGGCTACACCTTC.

The chain combines TRBV20-1 with TRBJ1-5; TRBD1 agrees at 7 bases. CDR3 length equals 14 residues. The germline V gene has CDR1 DFQATT and CDR2 SNEGSKA (reference sequence). Germline trimming cut 2 bases from V and 3 bases from J; bases unmatched to any gene: 4. CDR3 bases: TGCAGTGCTAGACAGGGGGTGAACAATCAGCCCCAGCATTTT. Translation: CSARQGVNNQPQHF.

The rearrangement links TRBV7-2 to TRBJ2-1; a possible D gene is TRBD2 (6 bases). V lost 5 bases, J lost 2 bases, and 13 bases lay in between. Germline CDR1 SGHTA, CDR2 FQGNSA. This CDR3 is built from 15 residues. CDR3 DNA: TGTGCCAGCAGCCCCAATAGCGGTGCCTACAATGAGCAGTTCTTC. As protein: CASSPNSGAYNEQFF.

This clonotype has a handful of counts. The J gene is TRBJ1-5, the V gene TRBV7-2; a weak D match, TRBD1 (6 bases). Trimming removed 5 bases at V and 5 bases at J, with 10 bases between. CDR1 is SGHTA, CDR2 FQGNSA, per germline. The CDR3 sequence is 13 residues long. The CDR3: CASSRQVDQPQHF. The CDR3 region has the DNA TGTGCCAGCAGCAGACAGGTCGATCAGCCCCAGCATTTT.

The rearrangement joins TRBV25-1 to TRBJ2-1; TRBD1 aligns across 12 bases. Trimming cost V 4 bases and J 4 bases; bases outside gene matches: 2. CDR1 and CDR2 from the germline V gene are MGHDK and SYGVNS. This CDR3 comprises 15 residues. This CDR3 reads CASSGGQGAYNEQFF. DNA for the CDR3: TGTGCCAGCAGTGGGGGACAGGGGGCTTACAATGAGCAGTTCTTC.

The chain has TRBV20-1 and TRBJ2-7, with 10 bases aligning to TRBD2. Trimming at V came to 1 base and at J to 4 bases, leaving 10 bases not matched to a gene. The CDR3 is 16 residues long. CDR1 and CDR2 from the germline V gene are DFQATT and SNEGSKA (reference sequence). The DNA for the CDR3 is TGCAGTGCTAGAGCCGCCCTAGCGGGGGACGGTTACGAGCAGTACTTC. Residues: CSARAALAGDGYEQYF.

The chain recombines TRBV2 with TRBJ1-1; D gene unclear. Trimming pared 8 bases from V and 5 bases from J, leaving 15 bases between. Germline CDR1 SNHLY, CDR2 FYNNEI. The CDR3 has 13 amino acids. For the CDR3, the DNA is TGTGCCAGCGGTACCGGGCGGAGGACTGAAGCTTTCTTT. It encodes CASGTGRRTEAFF.

The chain combines TRBV6-5 with TRBJ1-6; perhaps TRBD1 as D (5 bases). The V gene lost 6 bases and the J gene lost 14 bases, with 17 bases spanning the gap. The CDR3 is 13 amino acids. Germline V gives CDR1 MNHEY, CDR2 SVGAGI. In DNA form, the CDR3 reads TGTGCCAGCAGAGGACAAGCGAGTGACACCCTCCACTTT. It codes for CASRGQASDTLHF.

The chain combines TRBV7-9 with TRBJ2-1, with 14 bases aligning to TRBD2. With V trimmed by 5 bases and J by 8 bases, 14 bases remained unmatched. This CDR3 comprises 18 residues. CDR1 and CDR2 (germline): SEHNR, FQNEAQ (reference sequence). The CDR3 DNA reads TGTGCCAGCAGCAACCTTCGAGGGACTAGCGGGGGTTCCTATGAGCAGTTCTTC. Its translation: CASSNLRGTSGGSYEQFF. Together with reference TRBV7-9 and TRBJ2-1, the CDR3 gives the full variable domain: DTGVSQNPRHKITKRGQNVTFRCDPISEHNRLYWYRQTLGQGPEFLTYFQNEAQLEKSRLLSDRFSAERPKGSFSTLEIQRTEQGDSAMYLCASSNLRGTSGGSYEQFFGPGTRLTVL.

This chain connects TRBV2 to TRBJ2-7; no clear D gene. The CDR3 has 10 amino acids. Per the germline V gene, CDR1 is SNHLY and CDR2 is FYNNEI. V was pared by 8 bases and J by 3 bases, with 5 bases between. CDR3 nucleotides: TGTGCCAGCTCAGGCTACGAGCAGTACTTC. It codes for CASSGYEQYF.

This chain joins TRBV2 and TRBJ2-1; 8 nucleotides agree with TRBD2. Germline V gene data show CDR1 as SNHLY and CDR2 as FYNNEI. The CDR3 spans 11 residues. The CDR3 DNA follows: TGTGGACTAGCGACCCACAATGAGCAGTTCTTC. Its protein is CGLATHNEQFF.

This clonotype was observed a few times. The chain uses TRBV29-1 and TRBJ1-2; TRBD1 might be the D (6 bases). The CDR3 loop spans 13 amino acids. Germline V gene lookup returns CDR1 SQVTM and CDR2 ANQGSEA. V shed 5 bases and J shed 6 bases, with 16 bases lying between them. CDR3 nucleotides: TGCAGCGTTACAGCCACAGGGAAGGATGGCTACACCTTC. Its translation: CSVTATGKDGYTF.

The gene calls are TRBV6-5 and TRBJ1-2; D is perhaps TRBD1 (6 bases). Deletions cut 6 bases from V and 3 bases from J, with 14 bases between. The CDR3 loop spans 14 amino acids. Germline V lookup: CDR1 MNHEY, CDR2 SVGAGI. The CDR3 here is CASRRTAFDYGYTF. The CDR3 coding sequence is TGTGCCAGCAGGCGGACAGCCTTTGACTATGGCTACACCTTC.

The chain employs TRBV7-9 and TRBJ1-1; 7 nucleotides align to TRBD1. The germline V gene encodes CDR1 SEHNR and CDR2 FQNEAQ (reference sequence). This CDR3 spans 15 amino acids. V shed 3 bases, J shed 1 base, and the junction held 5 bases outside the gene matches. The CDR3 is CASSFRTGPNTEAFF. In nucleotides, the CDR3 is TGTGCCAGCAGCTTTAGGACAGGACCGAACACTGAAGCTTTCTTT.

The V gene is TRBV20-1, the J gene TRBJ2-1; 7 bases line up with TRBD1. J gave up 8 bases and V 0 bases, and 10 bases lay outside the gene matches. Per the germline V gene, CDR1 is DFQATT and CDR2 is SNEGSKA (reference sequence). The CDR3 is made up of 15 amino acids. CDR3 residues: CSARDVGQESYEQFF. As DNA, the CDR3 is TGCAGTGCTAGAGATGTAGGACAGGAGTCCTATGAGCAGTTCTTC.

The chain carries TRBV9 and TRBJ2-7; 7 positions match TRBD2. Germline values: CDR1 SGDLS, CDR2 YYNGEE. The CDR3 consists of 13 residues. Trimming removed 3 bases from V and 6 bases from J; junction bases left unmatched: 6. The DNA of the CDR3 is TGTGCCAGCAGCGCCCGGACTAGAACCGAGCAGTACTTC. Amino acids: CASSARTRTEQYF.

The table lists this clonotype with many counts. The J gene is TRBJ2-4, the V gene TRBV12-3 or TRBV12-4; D is perhaps TRBD1 or TRBD2 (5 bases each). This CDR3 has 17 residues. V shed 3 bases and J shed 6 bases, with 21 bases lying between them. CDR3 bases: TGTGCCAGCAGTTTGGTCTGGGGGTTTGAGGCCGGAAACATTCAGTACTTC. As protein: CASSLVWGFEAGNIQYF.

This clonotype was picked up a small number of times. This chain connects TRBV6-1 to TRBJ2-1; D is unresolved. Germline CDR1 reads MNHNS; CDR2 reads SASEGT. Trimming stripped 2 bases from V and 8 bases from J, with 4 bases between. The CDR3 has 11 residues. The CDR3 DNA sequence: TGTGCCAGCAGTGAAATGGATGAGCAGTTCTTC. It encodes CASSEMDEQFF.

The genes are TRBV4-1 and TRBJ2-7; D is perhaps TRBD1 (7 bases). Deletions cut 6 bases from V and 0 bases from J, with 18 bases between. This CDR3 region has 16 residues. Germline CDR1 is MGHRA and CDR2 is YSYEKL. The CDR3 bases are TGCGCCAGCAGACAGGGGACTTCCTCCAGCTCCTACGAGCAGTACTTC. It encodes CASRQGTSSSSYEQYF.

Concerning this clonotype: One end of the junction fails to match germline, which may point to a read error. The CDR3 DNA follows: TGTGCCAACAGCCTACGGACAGAACAAGTCGTGAACACTGAAGCTTTCTTT. This sequence encodes CANSLRTEQVVNTEAFF. This sequence joins TRBV11-2 and TRBJ1-1, with TRBD1 as a possible D gene (6 bases). From germline, CDR1 is SGHAT and CDR2 FQNNGV. The CDR3 length is 17 residues.

The table lists this clonotype with a few counts. The V and J genes are TRBV7-9 and TRBJ2-1, with D possibly matching TRBD2 (6 bases). Germline CDR1 is SEHNR and CDR2 is FQNEAQ (reference sequence). V lost 5 bases, J lost 2 bases, and 19 bases lay in between. The CDR3 loop spans 17 amino acids. CDR3 coding DNA: TGTGCCAGCAGCCCAATCTTGGACGGGAGCCCCTACAATGAGCAGTTCTTC. As protein: CASSPILDGSPYNEQFF.